Listed below are T cell receptor beta chains from one sample, sequenced in a study of blood T cell repertoires in COVID-19. Sequencing used immunoSEQ multiplex PCR; TCRdb keeps in-frame clones, though not all of them. The profile covers 500,000 to 600,000 clones, with about 89% appearing a single time and around 7.8% taken by the ten largest. Sample: peripheral blood. These receptor sequences come from a woman in her forties or fifties with COVID-19, enrolled during active disease. Each CDR3 is given with its conserved first and last residue. Fields, in order: J gene, V gene, D gene, clone size, CDR3 protein, CDR3 DNA. A D gene is named only where the DNA matches it firmly. A clone size is listed for some rows: how often the clone was seen (once, few, many), or a class if it is expanded.

TRBJ1-1,TRBV3-1/TRBV3-2,TRBD1,.,CASSPGTVNTEAFF,TGTGCCAGCAGCCCCGGGACAGTTAACACTGAAGCTTTCTTT
TRBJ2-1,TRBV5-1,TRBD2,.,CASSLAGVGNNEQFF,TGCGCCAGCAGCCTAGCGGGGGTAGGGAACAATGAGCAGTTCTTC
TRBJ2-3,TRBV19,TRBD2,once,CASSTSGGLFTDTQYF,TGTGCCAGTAGTACATCGGGGGGGCTCTTCACAGATACGCAGTATTTT
TRBJ2-7,TRBV5-1,.,.,CASSPDSLIYEQYF,TGCGCCAGCAGCCCGGACAGTCTTATCTACGAGCAGTACTTC
TRBJ1-1,TRBV18,.,few,CASSPALTPEAFF,TGTGCCAGCTCACCCGCGCTAACCCCTGAAGCTTTCTTT
TRBJ2-7,TRBV9,.,.,CASSSRGHEQYF,TGTGCCAGCAGTTCCAGGGGCCACGAGCAGTACTTC
TRBJ2-2,TRBV6-4,.,.,CASRKLFNTGELFF,TGTGCCAGCAGGAAACTTTTCAACACCGGGGAGCTGTTTTTT
TRBJ2-3,TRBV30,TRBD2,.,CAWSTGRLAGDTQYF,TGTGCCTGGTCTACTGGGAGACTAGCAGGAGATACGCAGTATTTT
TRBJ1-1,TRBV3-1/TRBV3-2,.,.,CASSPLTGLNTEAFF,TGTGCCAGCAGCCCCCTTACAGGGCTGAACACTGAAGCTTTCTTT
TRBJ1-5,TRBV6-5,TRBD1,.,CASSRDRVGDQPQHF,TGTGCCAGCAGCCGCGACAGGGTAGGGGATCAGCCCCAGCATTTT
TRBJ2-3,TRBV12-5,TRBD1,.,CASGHGTGEADTQYF,TGTGCTAGTGGCCACGGGACAGGGGAAGCAGATACGCAGTATTTT
TRBJ2-2,TRBV7-8,TRBD1,.,CASSPWTGANGELFF,TGTGCCAGCAGCCCATGGACAGGGGCGAACGGGGAGCTGTTTTTT
TRBJ2-7,TRBV3-1/TRBV3-2,.,.,CASSPTRRGLSYEQYF,TGTGCCAGCAGCCCTACCCGTAGGGGCTTATCCTACGAGCAGTACTTC
TRBJ2-5,TRBV7-8,TRBD1,.,CASSLGQGETQYF,TGTGCCAGCAGCTTAGGACAGGGGGAGACCCAGTACTTC
TRBJ2-2,TRBV12-3/TRBV12-4,.,.,CASCRETGELFF,TGTGCCAGCTGCAGGGAAACCGGGGAGCTGTTTTTT
TRBJ1-1,TRBV6-5,.,.,CASRDSSETEAFF,TGTGCCAGCAGGGACAGCTCGGAGACTGAAGCTTTCTTT
TRBJ1-1,TRBV7-3,TRBD1,.,CASSFTGATEAFF,TGTGCCAGCAGCTTCACAGGGGCGACTGAAGCTTTCTTT
TRBJ1-2,TRBV18,.,.,CASSPDGSSGYTF,TGTGCCAGCTCACCTGACGGGTCCTCGGGCTACACCTTC
TRBJ2-3,TRBV4-1,TRBD1,.,CASSQSIVTGQDTQYF,TGCGCCAGCAGCCAAAGCATTGTGACAGGGCAAGATACGCAGTATTTT
TRBJ1-1,TRBV7-6,TRBD1,.,CASSFPSGGNTEAFF,TGTGCCAGCAGCTTTCCATCAGGGGGGAACACTGAAGCTTTCTTT
TRBJ1-4,TRBV3-1/TRBV3-2,.,.,CASSQTRTGGGEKLFF,TGTGCCAGCAGCCAAACAAGAACTGGAGGCGGTGAAAAACTGTTTTTT
TRBJ1-2,TRBV19,.,.,CASSTTARGLGYGYTF,TGTGCCAGTAGTACAACAGCCAGGGGCCTGGGCTATGGCTACACCTTC
TRBJ1-2,TRBV29-1,.,.,CSVAGGSNYGYTF,TGCAGCGTGGCGGGGGGTTCTAACTATGGCTACACCTTC
TRBJ2-1,TRBV6-5,TRBD1,.,CASSMSRGWDEQFF,TGTGCCAGCAGTATGTCCAGGGGGTGGGATGAGCAGTTCTTC
TRBJ1-1,TRBV5-1,.,.,CASSLIQANTEAFF,TGCGCCAGCAGCTTGATACAGGCGAACACTGAAGCTTTCTTT
TRBJ1-1,TRBV9,.,.,CASSPLGGDGMNTEAFF,TGTGCCAGCAGCCCACTTGGGGGGGACGGAATGAACACTGAAGCTTTCTTT
TRBJ1-1,TRBV12-3/TRBV12-4,.,.,CASSRPRDKLFF,TGTGCCAGCAGTCGGCCCCGGGACAAACTTTTCTTT
TRBJ1-1,TRBV5-1,.,.,CASSDNPNRVDTEAFF,TGCGCCAGCAGCGACAATCCTAACAGGGTGGATACTGAAGCTTTCTTT
TRBJ1-3,TRBV5-6,.,once,CASSLEVYRGNTIYF,TGTGCCAGCAGCTTGGAGGTCTACAGGGGAAACACCATATATTTT
TRBJ1-1,TRBV5-4,.,.,CASSALRDTKVGDTEAFF,TGTGCCAGCAGCGCCCTCCGGGACACTAAGGTGGGGGACACTGAAGCTTTCTTT
TRBJ2-3,TRBV3-1/TRBV3-2,.,.,CASSQVPGSDTQYF,TGTGCCAGCAGCCAAGTACCAGGGTCAGATACGCAGTATTTT
TRBJ1-1,TRBV18,TRBD1,.,CASSPQQGASGTEAFF,TGTGCCAGCTCTCCCCAACAGGGGGCTTCGGGCACTGAAGCTTTCTTT
TRBJ2-7,TRBV7-8,.,.,CASGRGYEQYF,TGTGCCAGCGGCAGGGGCTACGAGCAGTACTTC
TRBJ2-5,TRBV7-9,.,.,CASSLLTVGETQYF,TGTGCCAGCAGCCTCTTGACAGTGGGGGAGACCCAGTACTTC
TRBJ1-2,TRBV7-9,TRBD1,.,CASSSGTGVHGYTF,TGTGCCAGCAGTTCCGGGACAGGGGTTCATGGCTACACCTTC
TRBJ2-5,TRBV2,TRBD2,.,CASTLVSRRLAGGETQYF,TGTGCCAGCACATTAGTTTCGCGCCGACTAGCGGGGGGAGAGACCCAGTACTTC
TRBJ2-5,TRBV7-8,TRBD2,.,CASSFRASGYQETQYF,TGTGCCAGCAGCTTCCGTGCTAGCGGGTACCAAGAGACCCAGTACTTC
TRBJ1-1,TRBV28,TRBD1,.,CASSLGQGRTEAFF,TGTGCCAGCAGTTTAGGACAGGGCAGGACTGAAGCTTTCTTT
TRBJ2-1,TRBV19,.,.,CATRELANLEQFF,TGTGCCACTAGGGAATTAGCAAATCTTGAGCAGTTCTTC
TRBJ1-3,TRBV10-3,.,.,CAITFGQQNISGNTIYF,TGTGCCATCACTTTTGGACAGCAAAATATCTCTGGAAACACCATATATTTT
TRBJ2-5,TRBV30,TRBD2,.,CAWSVDAGGVSETQYF,TGTGCCTGGAGTGTAGACGCGGGGGGGGTATCAGAGACCCAGTACTTC
TRBJ2-1,TRBV5-4,TRBD2,.,CASSLRTSGPNEQFF,TGTGCCAGCAGCTTGCGGACTAGCGGACCTAATGAGCAGTTCTTC
TRBJ2-2,TRBV30,.,.,CAWSVQNTGELFF,TGTGCCTGGAGTGTACAAAACACCGGGGAGCTGTTTTTT
TRBJ1-2,TRBV18,.,.,CASSPVSGGPRDGYTF,TGTGCCAGCTCACCCGTTTCGGGGGGGCCTCGTGATGGCTACACCTTC
TRBJ2-7,TRBV10-3,TRBD2,.,CAISEGAGRDEQYF,TGTGCCATCAGTGAAGGGGCAGGGAGGGACGAGCAGTACTTC
TRBJ1-4,TRBV6-6,.,.,CASSGGTTNEKLFF,TGTGCCAGCAGTGGAGGGACGACTAATGAAAAACTGTTTTTT
TRBJ1-1,TRBV7-5,.,once,CASSHLSLTEAFF,TGTGCCAGCAGCCACCTTAGCCTCACTGAAGCTTTCTTT
TRBJ2-7,TRBV7-8,TRBD1,.,CASSSRQGGKGQYF,TGTGCCAGCAGCTCCCGACAGGGGGGCAAGGGGCAGTACTTC
TRBJ1-5,TRBV19,.,.,CASSMAASEEPQHF,TGTGCCAGTAGTATGGCGGCCAGCGAGGAGCCCCAGCATTTT
TRBJ1-5,TRBV5-1,.,.,CASSPFGTRAGQPQHF,TGCGCCAGCAGCCCCTTTGGGACCCGGGCGGGACAGCCCCAGCATTTT
TRBJ2-1,TRBV30,TRBD2,once,CAWSRLAGYNEQFF,TGTGCCTGGAGCCGTCTAGCGGGGTACAATGAGCAGTTCTTC
TRBJ2-3,TRBV7-3,TRBD1,.,CASSSQGEIGDTQYF,TGTGCCAGCAGCTCGCAGGGGGAGATTGGAGATACGCAGTATTTT
TRBJ1-1,TRBV6-5,.,once,CASSYRGNTEAFF,TGTGCCAGCAGTTATAGGGGGAACACTGAAGCTTTCTTT